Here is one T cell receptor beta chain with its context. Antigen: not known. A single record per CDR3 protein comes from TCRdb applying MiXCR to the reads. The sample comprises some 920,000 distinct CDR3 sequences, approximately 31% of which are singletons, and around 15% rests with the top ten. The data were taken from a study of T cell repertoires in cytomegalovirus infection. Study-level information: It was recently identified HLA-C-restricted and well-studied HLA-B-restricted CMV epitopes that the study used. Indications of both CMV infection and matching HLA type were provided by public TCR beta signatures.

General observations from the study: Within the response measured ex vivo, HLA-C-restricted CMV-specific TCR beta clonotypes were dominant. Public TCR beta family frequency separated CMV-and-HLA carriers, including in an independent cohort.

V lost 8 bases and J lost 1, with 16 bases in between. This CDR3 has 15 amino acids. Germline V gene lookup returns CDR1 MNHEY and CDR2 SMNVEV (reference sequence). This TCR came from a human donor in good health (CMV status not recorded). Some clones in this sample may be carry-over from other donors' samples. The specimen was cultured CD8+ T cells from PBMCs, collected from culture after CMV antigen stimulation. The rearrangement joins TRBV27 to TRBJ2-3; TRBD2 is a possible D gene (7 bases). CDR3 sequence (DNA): TGTGCCAGCGGGGGGGGGGGCGCGGGCACAGATACGCAGTATTTT. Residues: CASGGGGAGTDTQYF.